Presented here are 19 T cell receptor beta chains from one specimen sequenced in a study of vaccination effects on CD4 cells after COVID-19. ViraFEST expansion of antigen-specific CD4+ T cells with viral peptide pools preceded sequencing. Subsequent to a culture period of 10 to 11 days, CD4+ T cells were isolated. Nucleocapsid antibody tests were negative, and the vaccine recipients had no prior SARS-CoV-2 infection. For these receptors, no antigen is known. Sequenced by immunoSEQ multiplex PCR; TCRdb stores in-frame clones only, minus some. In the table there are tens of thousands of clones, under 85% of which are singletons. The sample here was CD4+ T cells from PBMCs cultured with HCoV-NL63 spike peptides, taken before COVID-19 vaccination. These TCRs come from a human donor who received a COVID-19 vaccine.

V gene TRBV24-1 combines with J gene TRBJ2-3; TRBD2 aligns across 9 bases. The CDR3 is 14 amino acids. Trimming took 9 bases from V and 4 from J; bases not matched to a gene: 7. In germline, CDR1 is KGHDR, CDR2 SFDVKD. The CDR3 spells CATGSAGGPDTQYF. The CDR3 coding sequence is TGTGCCACCGGGAGTGCGGGGGGGCCAGATACGCAGTATTTT.

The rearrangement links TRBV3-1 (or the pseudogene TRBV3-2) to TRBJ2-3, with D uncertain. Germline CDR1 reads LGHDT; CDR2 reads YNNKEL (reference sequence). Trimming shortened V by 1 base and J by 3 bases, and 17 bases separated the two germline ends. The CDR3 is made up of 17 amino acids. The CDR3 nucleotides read TGTGCCAGCAGCCAAGGTCTCCGGACCCTAGGGACAGATACGCAGTATTTT. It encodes CASSQGLRTLGTDTQYF.

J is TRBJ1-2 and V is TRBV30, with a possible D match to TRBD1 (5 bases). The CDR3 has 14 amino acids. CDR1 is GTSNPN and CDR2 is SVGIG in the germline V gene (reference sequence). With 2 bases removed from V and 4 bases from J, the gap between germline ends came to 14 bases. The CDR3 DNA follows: TGTGCCTGGAGTCCACAAGGGACGCTCTATGGCTACACCTTC. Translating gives CAWSPQGTLYGYTF.

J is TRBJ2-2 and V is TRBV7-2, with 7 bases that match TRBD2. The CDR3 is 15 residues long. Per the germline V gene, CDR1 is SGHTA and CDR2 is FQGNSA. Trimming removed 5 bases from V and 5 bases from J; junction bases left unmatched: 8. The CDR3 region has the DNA TGTGCCAGCAGCATGGTTGTGGGGGGGACCGGGGAGCTGTTTTTT. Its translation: CASSMVVGGTGELFF.

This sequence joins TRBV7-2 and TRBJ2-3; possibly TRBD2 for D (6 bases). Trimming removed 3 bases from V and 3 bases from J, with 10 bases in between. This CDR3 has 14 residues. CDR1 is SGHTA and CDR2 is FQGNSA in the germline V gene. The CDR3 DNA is TGTGCCAGCAGCTTGACTAGTGGGACAGATACGCAGTATTTT. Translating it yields CASSLTSGTDTQYF. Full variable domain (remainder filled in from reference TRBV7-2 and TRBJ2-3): GAGVSQSPSNKVTEKGKDVELRCDPISGHTALYWYRQSLGQGLEFLIYFQGNSAPDKSGLPSDRFSAERTGGSVSTLTIQRTQQEDSAVYLCASSLTSGTDTQYFGPGTRLTVL.

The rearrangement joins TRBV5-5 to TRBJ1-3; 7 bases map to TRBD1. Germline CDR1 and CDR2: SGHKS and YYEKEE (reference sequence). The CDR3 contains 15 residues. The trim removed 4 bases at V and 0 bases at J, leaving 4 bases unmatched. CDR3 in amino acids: CASSRQGFSGNTIYF. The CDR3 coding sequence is TGTGCCAGCAGCCGACAGGGCTTCTCTGGAAACACCATATATTTT.

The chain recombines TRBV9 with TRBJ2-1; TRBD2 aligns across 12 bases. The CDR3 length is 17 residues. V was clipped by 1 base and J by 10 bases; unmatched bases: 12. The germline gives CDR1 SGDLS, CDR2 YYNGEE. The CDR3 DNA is TGTGCCAGCAGCGTATCAGGTCCTAGCGGGGGGGGTAGGGAGCAGTTCTTC. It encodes CASSVSGPSGGGREQFF. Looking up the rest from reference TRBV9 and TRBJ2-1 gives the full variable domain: DSGVTQTPKHLITATGQRVTLRCSPRSGDLSVYWYQQSLDQGLQFLIQYYNGEERAKGNILERFSAQQFPDLHSELNLSSLELGDSALYFCASSVSGPSGGGREQFFGPGTRLTVL.

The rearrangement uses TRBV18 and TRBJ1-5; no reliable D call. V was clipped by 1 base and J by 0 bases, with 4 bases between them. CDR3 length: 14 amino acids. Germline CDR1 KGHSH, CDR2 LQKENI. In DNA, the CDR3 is TGTGCCAGCTCACCACTGTATAGCAATCAGCCCCAGCATTTT. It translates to CASSPLYSNQPQHF.

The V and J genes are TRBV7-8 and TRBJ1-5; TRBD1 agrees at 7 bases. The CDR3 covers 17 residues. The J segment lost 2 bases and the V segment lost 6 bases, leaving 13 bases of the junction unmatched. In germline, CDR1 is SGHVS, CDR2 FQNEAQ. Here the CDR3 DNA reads TGTGCCAGCAGTCTCAGAGACAGGGAGTGGGGCAATCAGCCCCAGCATTTT. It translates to CASSLRDREWGNQPQHF.

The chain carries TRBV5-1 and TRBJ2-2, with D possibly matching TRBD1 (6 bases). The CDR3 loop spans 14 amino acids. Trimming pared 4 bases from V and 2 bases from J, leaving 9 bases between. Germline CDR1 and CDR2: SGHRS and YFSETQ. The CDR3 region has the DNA TGCGCCAGCAGCGCAGGGACAAACACCGGGGAGCTGTTTTTT. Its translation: CASSAGTNTGELFF.

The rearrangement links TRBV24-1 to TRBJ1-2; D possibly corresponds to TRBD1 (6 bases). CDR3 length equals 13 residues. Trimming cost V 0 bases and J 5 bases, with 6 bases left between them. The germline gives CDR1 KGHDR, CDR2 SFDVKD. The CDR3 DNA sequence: TGTGCCACCAGTGATTTGACAGGGTATGGCTACACCTTC. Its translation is CATSDLTGYGYTF.

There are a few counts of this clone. For the CDR3, the DNA is TGTGCTAGTGCCATCCCCGGGGCAGGAAATGAGCAGTTCTTC. Residues: CASAIPGAGNEQFF. The genes are TRBV12-5 and TRBJ2-1; D may be TRBD1 or TRBD2 (5 bases each). Trimming shortened V by 7 bases and J by 7 bases, and 17 bases separated the two germline ends. The CDR3 spans 14 residues. Germline values: CDR1 LGHNT, CDR2 FRNRAP.

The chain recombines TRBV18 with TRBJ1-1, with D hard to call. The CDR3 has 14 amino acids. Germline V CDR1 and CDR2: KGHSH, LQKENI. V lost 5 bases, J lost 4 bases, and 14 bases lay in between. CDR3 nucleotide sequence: TGTGCCAGCTCAGATCGAGTCTCCGGCACTGAAGCTTTCTTT. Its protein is CASSDRVSGTEAFF.

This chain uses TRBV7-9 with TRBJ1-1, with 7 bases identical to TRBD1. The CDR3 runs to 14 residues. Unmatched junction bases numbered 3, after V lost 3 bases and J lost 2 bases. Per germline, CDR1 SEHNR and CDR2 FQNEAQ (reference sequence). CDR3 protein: CASSLNRGNTEAFF. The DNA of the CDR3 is TGTGCCAGCAGCTTGAACAGGGGCAACACTGAAGCTTTCTTT.

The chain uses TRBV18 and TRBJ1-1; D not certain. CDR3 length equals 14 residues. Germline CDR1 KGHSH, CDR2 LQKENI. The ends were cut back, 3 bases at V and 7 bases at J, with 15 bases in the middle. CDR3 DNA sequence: TGTGCCAGCTCACCTCGCTCAGGTCGAGGTGAAGCTTTCTTT. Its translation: CASSPRSGRGEAFF.

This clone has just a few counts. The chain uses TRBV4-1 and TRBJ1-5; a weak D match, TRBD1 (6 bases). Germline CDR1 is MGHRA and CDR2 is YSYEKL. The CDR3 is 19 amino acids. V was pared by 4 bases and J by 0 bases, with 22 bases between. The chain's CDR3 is CASSLSRSTGAYSNQPQHF. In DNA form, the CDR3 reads TGCGCCAGCAGCCTATCTCGGTCGACAGGAGCTTATAGCAATCAGCCCCAGCATTTT.

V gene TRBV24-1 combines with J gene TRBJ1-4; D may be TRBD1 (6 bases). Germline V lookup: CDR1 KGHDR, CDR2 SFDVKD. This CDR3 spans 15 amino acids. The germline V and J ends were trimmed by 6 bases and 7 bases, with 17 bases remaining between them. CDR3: CATSPGAGYSEKLFF. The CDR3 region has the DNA TGTGCCACCAGTCCAGGGGCAGGATATAGTGAAAAACTGTTTTTT.

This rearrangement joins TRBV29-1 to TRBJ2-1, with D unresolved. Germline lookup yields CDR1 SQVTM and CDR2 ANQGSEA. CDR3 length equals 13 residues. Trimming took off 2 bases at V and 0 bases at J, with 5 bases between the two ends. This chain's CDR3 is CSVERGSYNEQFF. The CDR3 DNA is TGCAGCGTTGAACGCGGCTCCTACAATGAGCAGTTCTTC.

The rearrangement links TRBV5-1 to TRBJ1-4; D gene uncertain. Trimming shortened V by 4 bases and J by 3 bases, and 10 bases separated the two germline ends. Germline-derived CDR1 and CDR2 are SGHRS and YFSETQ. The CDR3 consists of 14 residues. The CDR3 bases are TGCGCCAGCAGCGAGGGCTTGGCTAATGAAAAACTGTTTTTT. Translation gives CASSEGLANEKLFF.